The following is a T cell receptor (beta chain) sequence with its context. The data originate from a study of blood T cell repertoires in COVID-19. Background on the study: T cells, B-cell-depleted T cells, or PBMCs supplied cDNA or gDNA.

In the study's own analysis: Amplification with reference gene primers provided the estimates of nucleated cell counts. Data came from immunoSEQ multiplex PCR; TCRdb stores just in-frame clones and leaves some out. The DNA gave D and trimming, while V, J and clone size come from that table. The data hold about 220,000 clones, with around 86% observed a single time. This clonotype was sampled from a human donor in a cohort sampled during active COVID-19. The sample consisted of peripheral blood.

The CDR3, as DNA: TGTGCCAGCAGTTACATCGGACAGCGAAACTATGGCTACACCTTC. Amino acids: CASSYIGQRNYGYTF. The V and J genes are TRBV6-5 and TRBJ1-2; perhaps TRBD1 as D (6 bases). V gave up 2 bases and J gave up 2 bases, with 12 bases separating them. The CDR3 has 15 amino acids. Looked up from germline, CDR1 is MNHEY and CDR2 is SVGAGI.